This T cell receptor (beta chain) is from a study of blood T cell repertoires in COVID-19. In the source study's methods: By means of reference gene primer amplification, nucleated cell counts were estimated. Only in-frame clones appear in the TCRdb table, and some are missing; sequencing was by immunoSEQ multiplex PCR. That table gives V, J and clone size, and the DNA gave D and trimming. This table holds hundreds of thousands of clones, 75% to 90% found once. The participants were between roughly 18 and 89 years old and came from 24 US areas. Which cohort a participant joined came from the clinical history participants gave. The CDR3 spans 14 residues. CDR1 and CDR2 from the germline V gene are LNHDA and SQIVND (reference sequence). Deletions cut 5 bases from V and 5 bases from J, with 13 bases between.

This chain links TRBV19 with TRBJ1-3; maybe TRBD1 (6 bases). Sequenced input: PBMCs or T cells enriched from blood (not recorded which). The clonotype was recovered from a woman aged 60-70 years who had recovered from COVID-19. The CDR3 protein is CASSFSGQRNTIYF. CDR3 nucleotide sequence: TGTGCCAGTAGTTTCAGCGGACAGAGAAACACCATATATTTT.